A selection of T cell receptor beta chains follows, all from one sample in a study of blood T cells in healthy people across ages. TCRdb independently ran MiXCR on the 5' RACE reads; one entry per CDR3 protein. This table holds 1,500,000 or so distinct CDR3 sequences, around 55% found once. Specimen: blood. Receptors originate from a man between 18 and 29 years old in good health. The CDR3 runs from the conserved cysteine through the conserved F or W. A D gene is named only where the DNA matches it firmly. Clone size is given for some rows only: seen once, a few or many times, or a class if the clone is expanded.

D: -
J: TRBJ1-3
V: TRBV28
size: -
DNA: TGTGCCAGCAGTTTATCCGACAGCGGAAACACCATATATTTT
CDR3: CASSLSDSGNTIYF

D: -
J: TRBJ2-2
V: TRBV7-2
size: few
DNA: TGTGCCAGTAGCTTAATACACACCGGGGAGCTGTTTTTT
CDR3: CASSLIHTGELFF

D: TRBD2
J: TRBJ2-5
V: TRBV4-2
size: few
DNA: TGTGCCAGCAGCCAAGAAACGGTAGCGGGAGGTCAAGAGACCCAGTACTTC
CDR3: CASSQETVAGGQETQYF

D: TRBD1
J: TRBJ1-5
V: TRBV5-1
size: -
DNA: TGCGCCAGCTTGGGGACAGGGGTCCAGCCCCAGCATTTT
CDR3: CASLGTGVQPQHF

D: -
J: TRBJ1-1
V: TRBV6-5
size: -
DNA: TGTGCCAGCAGTCACACAGGGAATCGGATGAACACTGAAGCTTTCTTT
CDR3: CASSHTGNRMNTEAFF

D: -
J: TRBJ1-1
V: TRBV5-5
size: -
DNA: TGTGCCAGCAGTTTGTGGGGAGAAGGCAGCGCTGAAGCTTTCTTT
CDR3: CASSLWGEGSAEAFF

D: -
J: TRBJ2-7
V: TRBV20-1
size: -
DNA: TGCAGTGCTGCTAGGTCTAGCGGCAGGGGTTCTACCTACGAGCAGTACTTC
CDR3: CSAARSSGRGSTYEQYF

D: TRBD1
J: TRBJ1-1
V: TRBV20-1
size: -
DNA: TGCAGTGCTTTGGACAGGGGCTTAATGAACACTGAAGCTTTCTTT
CDR3: CSALDRGLMNTEAFF

D: -
J: TRBJ2-5
V: TRBV5-1
size: few
DNA: TGCGCCAGCAGCTTTCCCGGGGCCAAACGGGGGGAGACCCAGTACTTC
CDR3: CASSFPGAKRGETQYF

D: TRBD1
J: TRBJ2-1
V: TRBV14
size: -
DNA: TGTGCCAGCAGCCAAGCTTGGGACAGGTACAATGAGCAGTTCTTC
CDR3: CASSQAWDRYNEQFF

D: -
J: TRBJ1-1
V: TRBV7-9
size: -
DNA: TGTGCCTGCAGTCACCCGCGCGGCCCTGAAGCTTTCTTT
CDR3: CACSHPRGPEAFF

D: -
J: TRBJ1-4
V: TRBV5-1
size: -
DNA: TGCGCCAGCAGCTTGCCCTACGACAGCCGGAATGAAAAACTGTTTTTT
CDR3: CASSLPYDSRNEKLFF

D: TRBD2
J: TRBJ2-5
V: TRBV27
size: -
DNA: TGTGCCAGCAGTCCGATCGGGGGGGCTGGGACCCAGTACTTC
CDR3: CASSPIGGAGTQYF

D: TRBD2
J: TRBJ2-7
V: TRBV10-3
size: -
DNA: TGTGCCACTCTACTAGCGACCGAGCAGTACTTC
CDR3: CATLLATEQYF

D: -
J: TRBJ1-6
V: TRBV2
size: once
DNA: TGTGCCAGCAGTACCGGATTCTCCTATAATTCACCCCTCCACTTT
CDR3: CASSTGFSYNSPLHF

D: -
J: TRBJ2-7
V: TRBV5-1
size: -
DNA: TGCGCCAGCAGCTTACTAACCGAGGTAGGCTACGAGCAGTACTTC
CDR3: CASSLLTEVGYEQYF

D: -
J: TRBJ1-2
V: TRBV24-1
size: -
DNA: TGTGCCACCCAGGCGGTCTCTGGCTACACCTTC
CDR3: CATQAVSGYTF

D: -
J: TRBJ2-7
V: TRBV20-1
size: few
DNA: TGCAGTGCTAGAGATTTGGGTTCCTACGAGCAGTACTTC
CDR3: CSARDLGSYEQYF

D: -
J: TRBJ2-7
V: TRBV29-1
size: few
DNA: TGCAGCGTCGTCGGGAATTTCGGCAGCTCCTACGAGCAGTACTTC
CDR3: CSVVGNFGSSYEQYF

D: TRBD2
J: TRBJ2-7
V: TRBV27
size: -
DNA: TGTGCCAGCCGCCCCGGACTAGCGGGAGACTACGAGCAGTACTTC
CDR3: CASRPGLAGDYEQYF

D: TRBD2
J: TRBJ2-7
V: TRBV12-3/TRBV12-4
size: few
DNA: TGTGCCAGCAGTTTCACTAGCGGGAACTACGAGCAGTACTTC
CDR3: CASSFTSGNYEQYF

D: -
J: TRBJ1-6
V: TRBV12-3/TRBV12-4
size: few
DNA: TGTGCCAGCAGTTTAGATCCGGGGGCCTATAATTCACCCCTCCACTTT
CDR3: CASSLDPGAYNSPLHF

D: TRBD1
J: TRBJ2-1
V: TRBV3-1
size: -
DNA: TGTGCCAGCAGCCAAACAGGGGGCAAGAATGAGCAGTTCTTC
CDR3: CASSQTGGKNEQFF

D: TRBD1
J: TRBJ2-2
V: TRBV10-3
size: -
DNA: TGTGCCATCAGCCACGGACAGGGTTTGAACACCGGGGAGCTGTTTTTT
CDR3: CAISHGQGLNTGELFF

D: TRBD2
J: TRBJ2-1
V: TRBV20-1
size: -
DNA: TGCAGTGCTAACTTAGCGGGGGACAATGAGCAGTTCTTC
CDR3: CSANLAGDNEQFF

D: -
J: TRBJ2-1
V: TRBV3-1
size: -
DNA: TGTGCCAGCAGCCAAGATCGGGACTCGATCGGGTTCTTC
CDR3: CASSQDRDSIGFF

D: -
J: TRBJ2-3
V: TRBV10-3
size: -
DNA: TGTGCCATCAGGGACATTGGGCAGACAGATACGCAGTATTTT
CDR3: CAIRDIGQTDTQYF

D: -
J: TRBJ2-3
V: TRBV15
size: -
DNA: TGTGCCACCAGCAGAGAAAAAGGACGCACAGATACGCAGTATTTT
CDR3: CATSREKGRTDTQYF

D: -
J: TRBJ2-6
V: TRBV10-3
size: few
DNA: TGTGCCATCAGTGAGTCCCTCGCTGGGGCCAACGTCCTGACTTTC
CDR3: CAISESLAGANVLTF

D: -
J: TRBJ2-1
V: TRBV20-1
size: -
DNA: TGCAGTGCTAGAGATCCGTGGCTGGCGAACAATGAGCAGTTCTTC
CDR3: CSARDPWLANNEQFF

D: TRBD1
J: TRBJ1-2
V: TRBV6-1
size: once
DNA: TGTGCCAGCAGAAGACAGGGGGCACTCTATGGCTACACCTTC
CDR3: CASRRQGALYGYTF

D: TRBD1
J: TRBJ1-4
V: TRBV5-5
size: -
DNA: TGTGCCAGCAGCTTATCAGGGGGGATTGAAAAACTGTTTTTT
CDR3: CASSLSGGIEKLFF

D: -
J: TRBJ2-7
V: TRBV25-1
size: -
DNA: TGTGCCAGCAGTGAGTCCTTGGTCTCCAACGAGCAGTACTTC
CDR3: CASSESLVSNEQYF

D: -
J: TRBJ2-3
V: TRBV24-1
size: -
DNA: TGTGCCACCAGGCTTAGAGGGGATACGCAGTATTTT
CDR3: CATRLRGDTQYF

D: -
J: TRBJ2-4
V: TRBV6-5
size: -
DNA: TGTGCCAGCAGTTACTCGAGCATGTCGGGAATGGATTTGGACATTCAGTACTTC
CDR3: CASSYSSMSGMDLDIQYF

D: -
J: TRBJ2-1
V: TRBV6-1
size: -
DNA: TGTGCCACCGGACCAATAAACAATGAGCAGTTCTTC
CDR3: CATGPINNEQFF

D: -
J: TRBJ1-2
V: TRBV6-5
size: -
DNA: TGTGCCAGCAGTTACTCGTCGGTTAATGGGCTCTATTGGGGCTACACCTTC
CDR3: CASSYSSVNGLYWGYTF

D: TRBD2
J: TRBJ2-1
V: TRBV7-6
size: few
DNA: TGTGCCAGCAGCTCCTACCAGCGGGGCGGGCAGTTCTTC
CDR3: CASSSYQRGGQFF

D: TRBD2
J: TRBJ2-1
V: TRBV6-6
size: -
DNA: TGTGCCAGCAGTGACATAGCGGGACCCGGGAATGAGCAGTTCTTC
CDR3: CASSDIAGPGNEQFF

D: -
J: TRBJ2-7
V: TRBV28
size: -
DNA: TGTTCCAGCAGTGTCCAACAGGGAACCTACGAGCAGTACTTC
CDR3: CSSSVQQGTYEQYF

D: TRBD2
J: TRBJ2-7
V: TRBV29-1
size: -
DNA: TGCAGCGTCCATCTAGCGGGAGTGTTAGAGCAGTACTTC
CDR3: CSVHLAGVLEQYF

D: TRBD1
J: TRBJ2-7
V: TRBV10-3
size: -
DNA: TGTGCCATCAGTGACCGGGACAGGGCCTACGAGCAGTACTTC
CDR3: CAISDRDRAYEQYF

D: TRBD1
J: TRBJ2-7
V: TRBV4-1
size: once
DNA: TGCGCCAGCAGCCCCTCGACAGGGGGGGCCTACGAGCAGTACTTC
CDR3: CASSPSTGGAYEQYF

D: -
J: TRBJ2-5
V: TRBV10-3
size: -
DNA: TGTGCCATCAGTGAGCCCACCTCGATTATTAGCTCGGAGACCCAGTACTTC
CDR3: CAISEPTSIISSETQYF

D: TRBD1
J: TRBJ1-2
V: TRBV7-2
size: once
DNA: TGTGCCAGCAGCCTAGACAGGGGTGAGGGCTACACCTTC
CDR3: CASSLDRGEGYTF

D: -
J: TRBJ2-2
V: TRBV7-2
size: once
DNA: TGTGCCAGCCGTCGCGCAGGGGGGTGGGACACCGGGGAGCTGTTTTTT
CDR3: CASRRAGGWDTGELFF

D: TRBD1
J: TRBJ2-1
V: TRBV12-3/TRBV12-4
size: -
DNA: TGTGCCAGCAGTTTGGGGACAGGGAAATATGAGCAGTTCTTC
CDR3: CASSLGTGKYEQFF

D: TRBD2
J: TRBJ2-1
V: TRBV4-2
size: -
DNA: TGTGCCAGCAGCCAAGGAAGAACTAGCGCCGAGCGCTCCTACAATGAGCAGTTCTTC
CDR3: CASSQGRTSAERSYNEQFF

D: -
J: TRBJ1-6
V: TRBV29-1
size: -
DNA: TGCAGCGTTGTGCAGGGACCTAATTCACCCCTCCACTTT
CDR3: CSVVQGPNSPLHF